A single TCR beta chain is shown here with its context. Its specificity is unknown. The data belong to a study of monozygotic twins with inflammatory bowel disease. The study, taken as a whole, reports: Treatment differences in immunosuppression may have added variability to the repertoires of patients.

TCRdb reprocessed the 5' RACE reads, keeping one entry per CDR3 protein, no DNA. The ten top clones account for approximately 2%, within a sample of 330,000 or so distinct CDR3 sequences. The CDR3 spans 14 residues. The germline CDR1 and CDR2 sequences are KGHSH and LQKENI. The TCR comes from a human donor with ulcerative colitis or Crohn's disease, or a healthy co-twin of an affected twin (not recorded which). Sequencing input: blood. This chain connects TRBV18 to TRBJ2-1; TCRdb proposes TRBD2, but this gene call is untestable without DNA. This chain's CDR3 is CASSQRLADDEQFF.